The 32 T cell receptor beta chains in this list originate from one sample, sequenced in a study of T cells after yellow fever vaccination (dated by TCRdb to between 2018 and 2021). To prepare the library, 5' RACE was applied. Sequencing relied on an Illumina HiSeq 2500. In-frame beta chains were kept once TCRdb had trimmed the public reads at Q25 with fastp and called clones with MiXCR. Rows merge per CDR3 protein into single entries with the most common DNA and genes. The sample contains 300,000 to 350,000 distinct CDR3 sequences, about 8.3% of them found a single time. 17% of the sample belongs to the ten largest clones. The treatment or condition label of this sample denotes: live attenuated yellow fever vaccine strain. Sequenced here: PBMCs, sampled roughly 47 days after the first yellow fever vaccination. These receptors were collected from a man in his late teens or twenties who received the YFV17D yellow fever vaccine.

This clonotype was seen a few times. This rearrangement joins TRBV7-6 to TRBJ2-3; TRBD1 agrees at 9 bases. The trim removed 5 bases at V and 3 bases at J, leaving 9 bases unmatched. Germline lookup yields CDR1 SGHVS and CDR2 FNYEAQ. CDR3 length equals 16 residues. The CDR3 DNA reads TGTGCCAGCAGCGGACAGGGGTTGAGTGGGACAGATACGCAGTATTTT. Its protein is CASSGQGLSGTDTQYF. The entire variable domain, with the rest obtained from reference TRBV7-6 and TRBJ2-3, is as follows: GAGVSQSPRYKVTKRGQDVALRCDPISGHVSLYWYRQALGQGPEFLTYFNYEAQQDKSGLPNDRFSAERPEGSISTLTIQRTEQRDSAMYRCASSGQGLSGTDTQYFGPGTRLTVL.

This clonotype was detected a few times. The chain has TRBV6-1 and TRBJ2-3; possible D gene TRBD2, 6 bases. The germline gives CDR1 MNHNS, CDR2 SASEGT. The CDR3 consists of 15 residues. Trimming left V 5 bases short and J 8 bases short, with 20 bases between. CDR3 bases: TGTGCCAGCAGTCTGCGGGGTGGCAACCGTGCTACGCAGTATTTT. Translation gives CASSLRGGNRATQYF.

In the case of this clonotype: The conserved phenylalanine or tryptophan normally closing the CDR3 is absent here, so this likely arose from a read error. This rearrangement joins TRBV20-1 to TRBJ2-3, with 13 bases lining up with TRBD2. CDR1 and CDR2 (germline): DFQATT, SNEGSKA (reference sequence). The CDR3 covers 13 residues. V was clipped by 5 bases and J by 7 bases; unmatched bases: 3. The CDR3 DNA reads TGCAGTGCTTGGACTAGCGGGGGAAATACGCAGTATTCT. It is translated as CSAWTSGGNTQYS.

The chain carries TRBV4-1 and TRBJ1-6; maybe TRBD1 (6 bases). With 0 bases removed from V and 9 bases from J, the gap between germline ends came to 18 bases. In germline, CDR1 is MGHRA, CDR2 YSYEKL. This CDR3 has 17 amino acids. The CDR3 region is CASSQDGSGVGGSPLHF. The CDR3 DNA reads as TGCGCCAGCAGCCAAGATGGGTCAGGGGTAGGTGGTTCACCCCTCCACTTT.

This clonotype was recorded at least ten times. The chain couples TRBV5-1 to TRBJ2-2; no clear D gene. Per the germline V gene, CDR1 is SGHRS and CDR2 is YFSETQ. V dropped 0 bases and J dropped 2 bases, with 5 bases sitting between them. The CDR3 extends over 14 amino acids. The CDR3, as DNA: TGCGCCAGCAGCTTGGACAGTAACACCGGGGAGCTGTTTTTT. Translated: CASSLDSNTGELFF.

This clonotype was seen a few times. This chain uses TRBV5-1 with TRBJ1-1; TRBD1 aligns across 7 bases. This CDR3 region has 14 residues. V lost 4 bases, J lost 0 bases, and 3 bases stayed unmatched. Germline values: CDR1 SGHRS, CDR2 YFSETQ. The chain's CDR3 is CASSPDRMNTEAFF. As DNA, the CDR3 is TGCGCCAGCAGCCCGGACAGGATGAACACTGAAGCTTTCTTT. Based on the CDR3 plus reference TRBV5-1 and TRBJ1-1, the full variable domain is KAGVTQTPRYLIKTRGQQVTLSCSPISGHRSVSWYQQTPGQGLQFLFEYFSETQRNKGNFPGRFSGRQFSNSRSEMNVSTLELGDSALYLCASSPDRMNTEAFFGQGTRLTVV.

This clonotype was seen ten or more times. The chain combines TRBV9 with TRBJ1-2, with 10 bases that match TRBD1. This CDR3 spans 14 amino acids. In germline, CDR1 is SGDLS, CDR2 YYNGEE. V shed 4 bases and J 12 bases; nucleotides not matched to a gene: 12. In nucleotides, the CDR3 is TGTGCCAGCAGCCCCGGGACAGGGGCGACCCCGGACACCTTC. Amino acids: CASSPGTGATPDTF.

Turning to this clonotype: An end of the junction does not agree with germline; a read error may underlie this. The chain recombines TRBV7-9 with TRBJ2-5; 8 nucleotides align to TRBD2. Germline V gene sequence: CDR1 SEHNR, CDR2 FQNEAQ (reference sequence). This CDR3 contains 15 residues. CDR3 in DNA: TGTGCCAGCAGCCCCCGGGGGGGATACGAAGAGACCCACTACTTC. It encodes CASSPRGGYEETHYF.

The V and J genes are TRBV4-2 and TRBJ2-1, with 10 bases matching TRBD2. The CDR3 length is 20 residues. Germline V gives CDR1 LGHNA, CDR2 YNFKEQ. The trim removed 4 bases at V and 3 bases at J, leaving 18 bases unmatched. The CDR3 DNA is TGTGCCAGCAGCCCTACCACAGGGTTGAGCGGGGGGGCGCACTACAATGAGCAGTTCTTC. It specifies CASSPTTGLSGGAHYNEQFF.

This clonotype was detected many times. The CDR3 sequence is CASSLQRGGYTF. The DNA for the CDR3 is TGTGCCAGCAGCTTGCAAAGGGGTGGCTACACCTTC. The rearrangement links TRBV7-2 to TRBJ1-2; D possibly corresponds to TRBD1 (5 bases). CDR3 length: 12 residues. Germline loops: CDR1 SGHTA, CDR2 FQGNSA. V shed 3 bases and J shed 7 bases, with 9 bases lying between them.

The CDR3 DNA follows: TGCAGCGCACGACAGGCCCGTGTAACAGATACGCAGTATTTT. Translating gives CSARQARVTDTQYF. This chain joins TRBV20-1 and TRBJ2-3, with D tentatively TRBD1 (6 bases). The CDR3 covers 14 residues. CDR1 and CDR2 (germline): DFQATT, SNEGSKA (reference sequence).

This clonotype was counted ten times or more. V gene TRBV12-3 or TRBV12-4 combines with J gene TRBJ1-4; D is unclear. Trimming pared 6 bases from V and 5 bases from J, leaving 7 bases between. The CDR3 is 12 residues long. The DNA for the CDR3 is TGTGCCAGCAGCCTCGGGAATGAAAAACTGTTTTTT. It codes for CASSLGNEKLFF.

This chain links TRBV7-6 with TRBJ2-1; a weak D match, TRBD2 (5 bases). The ends were cut back, 1 base at V and 5 bases at J, with 15 bases in the middle. This CDR3 is built from 16 residues. CDR1 and CDR2 (germline): SGHVS, FNYEAQ. CDR3 sequence reads: CASSLVAPREHNEQFF. In DNA, the CDR3 is TGTGCCAGCAGCTTAGTTGCACCGAGGGAACACAATGAGCAGTTCTTC.

The chain combines TRBV28 with TRBJ1-2; tentative D call: TRBD1 (5 bases). The V end was cut by 3 bases, the J end by 8 bases, with 16 bases between. This CDR3 is built from 14 residues. The germline V gene has CDR1 MDHEN and CDR2 SYDVKM. The CDR3 here is CASSFSGVLGGYTF. The CDR3 nucleotides read TGTGCCAGCAGTTTTTCGGGGGTACTGGGAGGCTACACCTTC.

This clonotype was counted many times. The V gene is TRBV7-2, the J gene TRBJ2-3, with D perhaps TRBD2 (6 bases). This CDR3 contains 14 residues. CDR1 is SGHTA and CDR2 is FQGNSA in the germline V gene. V lost 10 bases and J 2 bases, leaving 16 bases between the germline ends. CDR3 DNA sequence: TGTGCCACCGGGTGGGGGGACTTCACAGATACGCAGTATTTT. This gives the protein CATGWGDFTDTQYF.

The gene calls are TRBV20-1 and TRBJ1-2; D might be TRBD1 (5 bases). Trimming left V 1 base short and J 6 bases short, with 12 bases between. The CDR3 consists of 13 residues. CDR1 DFQATT and CDR2 SNEGSKA come from the germline V gene (reference sequence). The CDR3 DNA reads as TGCAGTGCTAGAGGGGGGAGGGACCATGGCTACACCTTC. As protein: CSARGGRDHGYTF.

This clonotype was seen more than once but under ten times. V usage is TRBV6-1 and J usage is TRBJ2-5; D possibly matches TRBD1 or TRBD2 (5 bases each). Per the germline V gene, CDR1 is MNHNS and CDR2 is SASEGT. The CDR3 is 14 amino acids. V was cut by 6 bases and J by 4 bases, with 15 bases left in between. This chain's CDR3 is CASRGRGVRETQYF. In nucleotides, the CDR3 is TGTGCCAGCAGGGGCAGAGGGGTGAGAGAGACCCAGTACTTC.

The gene calls are TRBV20-1 and TRBJ2-7; maybe TRBD2 (6 bases). Germline CDR1 is DFQATT and CDR2 is SNEGSKA (reference sequence). The CDR3 contains 16 residues. V was trimmed by 4 bases and J by 0 bases, leaving 19 bases between them. CDR3 in DNA: TGCAGTGCTAAATCGGGTCGGGACTGGAGCTCCTACGAGCAGTACTTC. Its protein product is CSAKSGRDWSSYEQYF.

This clonotype was counted a few times. This chain uses TRBV4-2 with TRBJ2-5; weak D call: TRBD2 (5 bases). V was trimmed by 3 bases and J by 0 bases, leaving 14 bases between them. The germline gives CDR1 LGHNA, CDR2 YNFKEQ. This CDR3 has 16 residues. The CDR3 DNA reads TGTGCCAGCAGCCAGACCCCAGTCGGGAACCAAGAGACCCAGTACTTC. It is translated as CASSQTPVGNQETQYF.

The CDR3 region has the DNA TGTGCCAGCAGCCCCATAAGGGTAGGGGGATGGAAGACCCAGTACTTC. Protein sequence: CASSPIRVGGWKTQYF. The chain has TRBV5-6 and TRBJ2-5, with D possibly matching TRBD1 (6 bases). Per the germline V gene, CDR1 is SGHDT and CDR2 is YYEEEE. This CDR3 has 16 residues. The V gene lost 4 bases and the J gene lost 6 bases, with 22 bases spanning the gap.

This clonotype was observed a few times. This rearrangement joins TRBV20-1 to TRBJ1-4, with 7 bases identical to TRBD1. From germline, CDR1 is DFQATT and CDR2 SNEGSKA (reference sequence). CDR3 size: 17 residues. V lost 1 base, J lost 3 bases, and 11 bases stayed unmatched. For the CDR3, the DNA is TGCAGTGCTAGAGGAATGGGGAAGGGGGCAGCTAATGAAAAACTGTTTTTT. Its translation is CSARGMGKGAANEKLFF.

This clonotype came up many times. This chain links TRBV4-2 with TRBJ2-7; TRBD1 aligns across 9 bases. J gave up 3 bases and V 1 base, and 7 bases lay outside the gene matches. This CDR3 has 16 residues. Germline V gene sequence: CDR1 LGHNA, CDR2 YNFKEQ. The DNA for the CDR3 is TGTGCCAGCAGCCAAGGAGAAGGACAGGGGTTCTACGAGCAGTACTTC. Translated: CASSQGEGQGFYEQYF.

A few counts support this clonotype. The CDR3 spells CASSPGTEKIYEQYV. CDR3 bases: TGTGCCAGCAGTCCCGGGACGGAAAAAATCTACGAGCAGTACGTC. V gene TRBV28 combines with J gene TRBJ2-7; D is tentatively TRBD1 or TRBD2 (5 bases each). V dropped 5 bases and J dropped 3 bases, with 17 bases sitting between them. CDR3 size: 15 residues. Germline loops: CDR1 MDHEN, CDR2 SYDVKM.

This clonotype was counted a few times. V usage is TRBV18 and J usage is TRBJ2-3, with D maybe TRBD2 (7 bases). Trimming cost V 3 bases and J 0 bases, with 16 bases left between them. Germline V gives CDR1 KGHSH, CDR2 LQKENI. The CDR3 length is 17 residues. The CDR3 sequence is CASSPLLSGGSTDTQYF. CDR3 coding DNA: TGTGCCAGCTCACCTCTTCTTTCGGGGGGCAGCACAGATACGCAGTATTTT.

This clonotype was counted many times. The rearrangement joins TRBV7-9 to TRBJ1-1; no firm D call. Germline loops: CDR1 SEHNR, CDR2 FQNEAQ (reference sequence). V was cut by 2 bases and J by 1 base, with 8 bases left in between. The CDR3 spans 14 residues. CDR3 nucleotides: TGTGCCAGCAGCTTAAGTGGTCGGAACACTGAAGCTTTCTTT. Amino acid sequence: CASSLSGRNTEAFF.

The V gene is TRBV19, the J gene TRBJ1-1, with D possibly TRBD1 on 6 matching bases. The germline gives CDR1 LNHDA, CDR2 SQIVND (reference sequence). V dropped 7 bases and J dropped 0 bases, with 21 bases sitting between them. The CDR3 runs 17 residues. The CDR3 reads CASIGGSYHRMNTEAFF. Written as DNA, the CDR3 is TGTGCCAGTATCGGGGGCAGCTACCACCGCATGAACACTGAAGCTTTCTTT.

This chain uses TRBV20-1 with TRBJ1-6, with D possibly TRBD1 on 5 matching bases. V was clipped by 3 bases and J by 3 bases, with 15 bases between them. This CDR3 region has 16 residues. CDR1 and CDR2 from the germline V gene are DFQATT and SNEGSKA (reference sequence). The CDR3 region has the DNA TGCAGTGCTAGGGGGACTCCTAATCTCTATAATTCACCCCTCCACTTT. This codes for CSARGTPNLYNSPLHF.

This clonotype has a count of ten or more. This chain links TRBV5-1 with TRBJ2-3; possible D gene TRBD1, 6 bases. The CDR3 is made up of 13 amino acids. Trimming left V 4 bases short and J 1 base short, with 7 bases between. The germline CDR1 and CDR2 sequences are SGHRS and YFSETQ. The CDR3 loop is CASSKGGTDTQYF. CDR3 coding DNA: TGCGCCAGCAGCAAGGGGGGCACAGATACGCAGTATTTT.

The CDR3 DNA is TGCGCCAGCAGCCAAGACCCCTCCGACACCGGGGAGCTGTTTTTT. It translates to CASSQDPSDTGELFF. This chain links TRBV4-1 with TRBJ2-2; no clear D gene. The CDR3 has 15 amino acids. Trimming left V 0 bases short and J 3 bases short, with 8 bases between. Germline CDR1 is MGHRA and CDR2 is YSYEKL.

This chain uses TRBV4-3 with TRBJ1-4; 9 bases match TRBD1. The germline V gene encodes CDR1 LGHNA and CDR2 YSLEER. V gave up 3 bases and J gave up 2 bases; unmatched junction bases: 4. The CDR3 contains 16 residues. This chain's CDR3 is CASSQGTGWTNEKLFF. The DNA of the CDR3 is TGCGCCAGCAGCCAGGGGACAGGGTGGACTAATGAAAAACTGTTTTTT.

This chain links TRBV11-2 with TRBJ2-5, with a tentative D call TRBD2 (6 bases). V dropped 0 bases and J dropped 7 bases, with 12 bases sitting between them. The CDR3 length is 14 residues. CDR1 and CDR2 (germline): SGHAT, FQNNGV. The CDR3 sequence is CASSLEAGRGTQYF. The CDR3 coding sequence is TGTGCCAGCAGCTTAGAGGCAGGGCGGGGGACCCAGTACTTC.

The chain joins TRBV29-1 to TRBJ1-2; no reliable D call. CDR1 SQVTM and CDR2 ANQGSEA come from the germline V gene. The CDR3 is made up of 11 amino acids. V lost 4 bases and J 4 bases, leaving 7 bases between the germline ends. The CDR3 sequence: CSVVGLYGYTF. CDR3 in DNA: TGCAGCGTTGTAGGTCTCTATGGCTACACCTTC.